Listed here are 32 T cell receptor beta chains from one sample, sequenced in a study of blood T cell repertoires in COVID-19. TCRdb keeps only in-frame clones here, not all; method: immunoSEQ multiplex PCR. This table holds about 51,000 clones, 86% found once. The source material was peripheral blood. The receptors originated from a man older than 75 with active COVID-19.

The chain combines TRBV11-2 with TRBJ2-1, with 7 bases matching TRBD1. In germline, CDR1 is SGHAT, CDR2 FQNNGV. This CDR3 has 15 amino acids. The trim removed 1 base at V and 4 bases at J, leaving 4 bases unmatched. In nucleotides, the CDR3 is TGTGCCAGCAGCTTAGTAGGGGGCTCTTACAATGAGCAGTTCTTC. Its protein product is CASSLVGGSYNEQFF. The variable domain in full, completed from reference TRBV11-2 and TRBJ2-1, reads EAGVAQSPRYKIIEKRQSVAFWCNPISGHATLYWYQQILGQGPKLLIQFQNNGVVDDSQLPKDRFSAERLKGVDSTLKIQPAKLEDSAVYLCASSLVGGSYNEQFFGPGTRLTVL.

The chain links TRBV28 to TRBJ2-3; 7 nucleotides align to TRBD1. J lost 3 bases, V lost 7 bases, and 4 bases had no gene match. The length of the CDR3 is 13 residues. Looked up from germline, CDR1 is MDHEN and CDR2 is SYDVKM. The CDR3 bases are TGTGCCAGCAACGAGGGGGCTACAGATACGCAGTATTTT. As protein: CASNEGATDTQYF.

The chain employs TRBV19 and TRBJ2-5; 11 nucleotides match TRBD1. CDR1 and CDR2 from the germline V gene are LNHDA and SQIVND (reference sequence). This CDR3 comprises 17 residues. V lost 4 bases, J lost 5 bases, and 12 bases stayed unmatched. The CDR3 nucleotides are TGTGCCAGTAGTAGCCGGACAGGGGGCGGCTGGCGCGAGACCCAGTACTTC. Encoded protein: CASSSRTGGGWRETQYF.

The V call is TRBV19, the J call TRBJ1-1; TRBD1 might be the D (5 bases). CDR1 LNHDA and CDR2 SQIVND come from the germline V gene (reference sequence). The CDR3 contains 13 residues. Trimming took 5 bases from V and 1 from J, leaving 8 bases between them. This chain's CDR3 is CASSWDSNTEAFF. CDR3 DNA: TGTGCCAGTAGTTGGGACTCGAACACTGAAGCTTTCTTT.

The chain links TRBV11-2 to TRBJ1-1, with 7 bases lining up with TRBD1. The CDR3 loop spans 13 amino acids. V was clipped by 3 bases and J by 11 bases; unmatched bases: 9. Germline V gene sequence: CDR1 SGHAT, CDR2 FQNNGV. For the CDR3, the DNA is TGTGCCAGCAGCTTGGACCGACAGGGAAGGGCTTTCTTT. It is translated as CASSLDRQGRAFF.

This clone was counted between two and nine times. This sequence joins TRBV7-8 and TRBJ1-5, with a tentative D call TRBD1 (5 bases). V was cut by 3 bases and J by 4 bases, with 13 bases left in between. The CDR3 contains 15 residues. The germline gives CDR1 SGHVS, CDR2 FQNEAQ. The CDR3 is CASSFGEQVNQPQHF. The CDR3 nucleotides are TGTGCCAGCAGCTTCGGTGAACAGGTGAATCAGCCCCAGCATTTT.

The rearrangement links TRBV9 to TRBJ2-2; TRBD1 might be the D (6 bases). Germline values: CDR1 SGDLS, CDR2 YYNGEE. There are 15 residues in the CDR3. V lost 0 bases and J lost 4, with 10 bases in between. The CDR3 nucleotides read TGTGCCAGCAGCGTAGGGCAGGGGAGCACCGGGGAGCTGTTTTTT. It yields the protein CASSVGQGSTGELFF.

The J gene is TRBJ1-2, the V gene TRBV10-3; D uncertain. Trimming stripped 3 bases from V and 6 bases from J, with 11 bases between. CDR1 is ENHRY, CDR2 SYGVKD, per germline. This CDR3 is 13 amino acids long. The CDR3 protein is CAISDAVMDGYTF. CDR3 bases: TGTGCCATCAGTGATGCAGTCATGGATGGCTACACCTTC.

CDR3 sequence: CASSERDSSYNEQFF. The CDR3 DNA sequence: TGTGCCAGCAGTGAACGGGACAGCTCCTACAATGAGCAGTTCTTC. The chain has TRBV6-1 and TRBJ2-1, with 7 bases lining up with TRBD1. V lost 2 bases, J lost 0 bases, and 1 base stayed unmatched. The CDR3 consists of 15 residues. Germline loops: CDR1 MNHNS, CDR2 SASEGT.

The chain combines TRBV4-3 with TRBJ1-4, with D possibly being TRBD1 (6 bases). This CDR3 spans 15 amino acids. V was pared by 4 bases and J by 3 bases, with 12 bases between. CDR1 LGHNA and CDR2 YSLEER come from the germline V gene. The CDR3 spells CASSLLDRPNEKLFF. Written as DNA, the CDR3 is TGCGCCAGCAGCCTCTTGGACAGACCTAATGAAAAACTGTTTTTT.

Remarks on this clone: The sample holds other DNA sequences that translate to the same CDR3. The CDR3 loop is CASSTGTGNNSPLHF. The DNA for the CDR3 is TGTGCCAGCAGTACCGGGACAGGGAATAATTCACCCCTCCACTTT. This chain joins TRBV28 and TRBJ1-6; TRBD1 matches at 9 bases. Per the germline V gene, CDR1 is MDHEN and CDR2 is SYDVKM. Trimming cost V 5 bases and J 5 bases; bases outside gene matches: 4. This CDR3 has 15 residues.

V and J are TRBV28 and TRBJ1-5, with 7 nucleotides matching TRBD1. V lost 10 bases and J lost 7; bases outside the gene matches: 10. The CDR3 is 13 residues long. Per germline, CDR1 MDHEN and CDR2 SYDVKM. The CDR3 sequence is CATDRALSQPQHF. CDR3 DNA sequence: TGTGCCACCGACAGGGCTCTATCCCAGCCCCAGCATTTT.

The V gene is TRBV3-1 (or the pseudogene TRBV3-2), the J gene TRBJ2-1; D unclear. From germline, CDR1 is LGHDT and CDR2 YNNKEL (reference sequence). The CDR3 has 14 amino acids. Trimming removed 1 base from V and 2 bases from J, with 6 bases in between. The CDR3 protein is CASSQGSTYNEQFF. The CDR3 region has the DNA TGTGCCAGCAGCCAAGGGAGTACCTACAATGAGCAGTTCTTC.

This chain connects TRBV2 to TRBJ1-1; D is uncertain. The V and J ends lost 7 bases and 4 bases respectively, with 13 bases between them. Germline CDR1 is SNHLY and CDR2 is FYNNEI. This CDR3 is 13 amino acids long. CDR3 nucleotides: TGTGCCAGCACAAGGCGGCGGGGCACTGAAGCTTTCTTT. Translated: CASTRRRGTEAFF. Combining the CDR3 with reference TRBV2 and TRBJ1-1 gives the whole variable domain EPEVTQTPSHQVTQMGQEVILRCVPISNHLYFYWYRQILGQKVEFLVSFYNNEISEKSEIFDDQFSVERPDGSNFTLKIRSTKLEDSAMYFCASTRRRGTEAFFGQGTRLTVV.

The rearrangement joins TRBV7-2 to TRBJ2-3, with TRBD1 matching 9 bases. The CDR3 is 15 amino acids. V shed 5 bases and J 7 bases; nucleotides not matched to a gene: 10. Germline loops: CDR1 SGHTA, CDR2 FQGNSA. CDR3 residues: CASSPGQGISYTQYF. CDR3 bases: TGTGCCAGCAGCCCGGGACAGGGAATATCCTATACGCAGTATTTT. Using reference TRBV7-2 and TRBJ2-3 for the parts outside the CDR3, the full variable domain is GAGVSQSPSNKVTEKGKDVELRCDPISGHTALYWYRQSLGQGLEFLIYFQGNSAPDKSGLPSDRFSAERTGGSVSTLTIQRTQQEDSAVYLCASSPGQGISYTQYFGPGTRLTVL.

In its sample, this clone was seen a few times. The rearrangement joins TRBV19 to TRBJ2-2, with a tentative D call TRBD1 (7 bases). The CDR3 is 16 amino acids. Trimming left V 6 bases short and J 2 bases short, with 16 bases between. Per germline, CDR1 LNHDA and CDR2 SQIVND (reference sequence). CDR3: CASRPQGRFNTGELFF. The DNA for the CDR3 is TGTGCCAGTAGGCCACAGGGGAGGTTTAACACCGGGGAGCTGTTTTTT.

The V call is TRBV6-5, the J call TRBJ1-1, with 8 bases fitting TRBD1. The V gene's germline CDR1 is MNHEY and CDR2 SVGAGI. Trimming cost V 6 bases and J 1 base; bases outside gene matches: 7. The CDR3 runs 15 residues. The CDR3 sequence is CASRLTGTGNTEAFF. CDR3 bases: TGTGCCAGCAGACTCACCGGGACAGGGAACACTGAAGCTTTCTTT.

The chain links TRBV5-6 to TRBJ1-2; 10 positions match TRBD1. Germline CDR1 is SGHDT and CDR2 is YYEEEE. Trimming took 4 bases from V and 7 from J; bases not matched to a gene: 7. This CDR3 comprises 14 residues. This chain's CDR3 is CASSLTGGLPGYTF. CDR3 DNA sequence: TGTGCCAGCAGCCTGACAGGGGGCCTCCCTGGCTACACCTTC.

The V and J genes are TRBV10-3 and TRBJ2-1; TRBD1 agrees at 10 bases. Trimming removed 3 bases from V and 10 bases from J; junction bases left unmatched: 15. This CDR3 spans 17 amino acids. CDR1 and CDR2 (germline): ENHRY, SYGVKD. The CDR3 spells CAISDPDRGFLFGEQFF. CDR3 DNA sequence: TGTGCCATCAGTGATCCGGACAGGGGGTTCTTATTCGGGGAGCAGTTCTTC.

About this clone: Sequence at one end of the junction differs from germline and may be a read error. The chain uses TRBV19 and TRBJ2-7, with TRBD2 matching over 8 bases. The germline V gene encodes CDR1 LNHDA and CDR2 SQIVND (reference sequence). The CDR3 runs to 16 residues. CDR3 nucleotides: TGTGCCAGTAGTATGGGACTAGTACCTACCTCCCACGAGCAGTACTTC. Amino acid sequence: CASSMGLVPTSHEQYF.

The genes are TRBV15 and TRBJ2-2; 9 bases agree with TRBD2. The CDR3 is made up of 18 amino acids. Trimming removed 1 base from V and 0 bases from J; junction bases left unmatched: 6. The germline CDR1 and CDR2 sequences are LNHNV and YYDKDF (reference sequence). DNA for the CDR3: TGTGCCACCAGCAGAGGAATTAGCGGGAGTGCGAACACCGGGGAGCTGTTTTTT. Protein: CATSRGISGSANTGELFF.

The J gene is TRBJ2-7, the V gene TRBV11-2; TRBD1 aligns across 8 bases. The germline V gene has CDR1 SGHAT and CDR2 FQNNGV. CDR3 length equals 16 residues. The ends lost 1 base at V and 4 bases at J; junction bases unmatched: 9. For the CDR3, the DNA is TGTGCCAGCAGCTTAGTGACCGGGACAGGAGGATACGAGCAGTACTTC. Translated: CASSLVTGTGGYEQYF.

The J gene is TRBJ2-1, the V gene TRBV10-1; 10 bases line up with TRBD2. The germline V gene encodes CDR1 WNHNN and CDR2 SYGVQD (reference sequence). Trimming removed 2 bases from V and 4 bases from J; junction bases left unmatched: 5. This CDR3 is 16 amino acids long. This CDR3 reads CASSELSGRLYNEQFF. DNA of the CDR3: TGCGCCAGCAGTGAGCTTAGCGGGAGGCTGTACAATGAGCAGTTCTTC.

V is TRBV5-4 and J is TRBJ2-3; weak D call: TRBD2 (6 bases). The germline gives CDR1 SGHNT, CDR2 YYREEE (reference sequence). The CDR3 is made up of 16 amino acids. V gave up 4 bases and J gave up 0 bases, with 15 bases separating them. In nucleotides, the CDR3 is TGTGCCAGCAGCCTGATGGGGGGAGCCAGCACAGATACGCAGTATTTT. It translates to CASSLMGGASTDTQYF.

The chain links TRBV11-3 to TRBJ1-5; D perhaps matches TRBD1 (6 bases). Trimming took 4 bases from V and 0 from J, leaving 13 bases between them. This CDR3 comprises 16 residues. Germline assignment: CDR1 SGHNT and CDR2 YENEEA. The DNA for the CDR3 is TGTGCCAGCAGCTCCAGGGGTCCCCTTAGCAATCAGCCCCAGCATTTT. It yields the protein CASSSRGPLSNQPQHF. Full variable domain (missing parts from reference TRBV11-3 and TRBJ1-5): EAGVVQSPRYKIIEKKQPVAFWCNPISGHNTLYWYLQNLGQGPELLIRYENEEAVDDSQLPKDRFSAERLKGVDSTLKIQPAELGDSAVYLCASSSRGPLSNQPQHFGDGTRLSIL.

The V call is TRBV11-2, the J call TRBJ2-1; D remains unclear. CDR3 length: 12 amino acids. Trimming took off 2 bases at V and 5 bases at J, with 4 bases between the two ends. Germline assignment: CDR1 SGHAT and CDR2 FQNNGV. The CDR3 loop is CASSLLHNEQFF. The DNA for the CDR3 is TGTGCCAGCAGCTTACTACACAATGAGCAGTTCTTC.

This chain uses TRBV6-5 with TRBJ1-1; 9 positions agree with TRBD1. This CDR3 has 15 amino acids. In germline, CDR1 is MNHEY, CDR2 SVGAGI. V dropped 5 bases and J dropped 3; count of bases not matched to a gene: 7. The CDR3 here is CASSRGDRVYTEAFF. DNA for the CDR3: TGTGCCAGCAGTCGAGGGGACAGGGTGTACACTGAAGCTTTCTTT.

This sequence joins TRBV28 and TRBJ1-5; weak D call: TRBD1 (5 bases). V lost 2 bases and J lost 3, with 14 bases in between. Germline V gives CDR1 MDHEN, CDR2 SYDVKM. The CDR3 is 16 amino acids. CDR3 sequence: CASSLMSRQTNQPQHF. CDR3 sequence (DNA): TGTGCCAGCAGTTTAATGAGCCGACAGACCAATCAGCCCCAGCATTTT.

The chain joins TRBV6-5 to TRBJ2-5, with a weak D call TRBD2 (6 bases). V was shortened by 6 bases and J by 2 bases, with 16 bases between the two germline ends. This CDR3 has 15 residues. The germline V gene encodes CDR1 MNHEY and CDR2 SVGAGI. The CDR3 loop reads CASRYTYGTQETQYF. CDR3 sequence (DNA): TGTGCCAGCAGGTACACGTACGGGACTCAAGAGACCCAGTACTTC.

V gene TRBV18 combines with J gene TRBJ2-1; the match to TRBD1 covers 9 bases. This CDR3 contains 17 residues. CDR1 is KGHSH and CDR2 is LQKENI in the germline V gene. V lost 0 bases, J lost 3 bases, and 6 bases stayed unmatched. The CDR3 DNA reads as TGTGCCAGCTCACCACCCCCGGGACAGGGTGTCTACAATGAGCAGTTCTTC. Residues: CASSPPPGQGVYNEQFF.

This clone was observed once. The CDR3 reads CASSVSRSYNEQFF. The CDR3 region has the DNA TGTGCCAGCAGTGTTTCTCGCTCCTACAATGAGCAGTTCTTC. This chain links TRBV6-4 with TRBJ2-1; D gene ambiguous. The CDR3 covers 14 residues. V was cut by 4 bases and J by 0 bases, with 7 bases left in between. From germline, CDR1 is MRHNA and CDR2 SNTAGT.

The chain has TRBV5-1 and TRBJ1-2; TRBD1 agrees at 7 bases. Germline lookup yields CDR1 SGHRS and CDR2 YFSETQ. This CDR3 has 14 amino acids. The J segment lost 4 bases and the V segment lost 3 bases, leaving 6 bases of the junction unmatched. DNA for the CDR3: TGCGCCAGCAGCTCGACAGGGTCTGGCTATGGCTACACCTTC. It is translated as CASSSTGSGYGYTF.